This TCR beta chain was profiled in a study of CD8 T cells in ankylosing spondylitis. Study-wide findings and caveats: Seemingly distinctive of ankylosing spondylitis blood was a TCR beta motif formed by eight highly homologous variants.

This clonotype was counted between two and nine times. What it binds is unknown. CDR1 is LGHDT, CDR2 YNNKEL, per germline (reference sequence). Trimming pared 1 base from V and 8 bases from J, leaving 12 bases between. This CDR3 contains 14 residues. One entry per CDR3 protein, called by TCRdb with MiXCR from the 5' RACE reads. The table lists some 350,000 distinct CDR3 sequences, 14% to 15% of them singletons. Sequenced: blood, either unsorted or a sorted T cell fraction (not recorded which). The TCR sequence derives from a male donor with ankylosing spondylitis or in good health (not recorded which). This sequence joins TRBV3-1 and TRBJ2-1; D may be TRBD2 (6 bases). CDR3 residues: CASSQVSGVDEQFF. The CDR3 DNA follows: TGTGCCAGCAGCCAAGTTAGCGGTGTTGATGAGCAGTTCTTC.